The clone carrying this TCR beta chain was counted a few times. Its antigen is not identified. The sample carries other DNA sequences with the same CDR3. The data are from a study of OX40 agonist ivuxolimab in advanced cancers. Study-level information: Ivuxolimab was administered intravenously to patients at 0.01 to 10 mg/kg every 2 weeks. Dose-escalation subjects each had hepatocellular carcinoma, melanoma, renal cell or head and neck cancer. A mean age of about 59 years, range about 20 to 85, was recorded, and under 85% were male.

Study results and limitations: Low normalized T-cell clonal expansion was additionally recorded for some nonresponders.

The table came from immunoSEQ multiplex PCR; TCRdb's copy has only in-frame clones and leaves some out. This table holds around 24,000 clones, more than 75% found once. Per the germline V gene, CDR1 is SGHAT and CDR2 is FQNNGV. Trimming cost V 1 base and J 2 bases, with 9 bases left between them. The CDR3 totals 14 residues. Source: CD4+ or CD8+ T cells sorted from blood, taken in a trial of the OX40 agonist ivuxolimab. The clonotype comes from an adult with an advanced solid tumor such as melanoma, head and neck, liver or kidney cancer. V and J are TRBV11-2 and TRBJ2-7, with a possible D match to TRBD1 (5 bases). The CDR3 bases are TGTGCCAGCAGCTTAGGGGCAGGGACCTACGAGCAGTACTTC. This translates into CASSLGAGTYEQYF.